The entry below gives a single T cell receptor (beta chain) sequence along with its context. The antigen remains undetermined. V lost 4 bases to trimming and J lost 0 bases, with 7 bases between them. This CDR3 is built from 14 residues. CDR1 is MNHEY and CDR2 is SMNVEV in the germline V gene (reference sequence). Produced via immunoSEQ multiplex PCR; TCRdb's table is partial and in-frame only. The sample yields roughly 1.5 million clones, around 98% seen once. These data originate in a study of shared clonotypes between healthy human individuals. Whole-study results and caveats: Relative to clonotypes present in all four donors, those not shared had lower generation probabilities. The study's rarefaction showed incomplete sorted-subset sequencing despite large depth.

The clonotype comes from a young man in good health. This chain connects TRBV27 to TRBJ2-1; no clear D. Source material: naive CD4+ T cells sorted from blood. Subset reported: CD45RA+ positively selected. In DNA, the CDR3 is TGTGCCAGCAGTTCCAAGAGCTCCTACAATGAGCAGTTCTTC. This sequence encodes CASSSKSSYNEQFF.